The next 5 T cell receptor beta chains were all read from a single sample in a study of blood T cell repertoires in COVID-19. TCRdb keeps only in-frame clones here, not all; method: immunoSEQ multiplex PCR. This sample carries almost 55,000 clones, 88% of them seen once, and the ten largest clones take around 3.5%. The specimen sequenced was peripheral blood. The source is a human donor in a cohort sampled during active COVID-19.

The chain carries TRBV5-1 and TRBJ2-5; 8 bases are shared with TRBD1. V shed 4 bases and J 2 bases; nucleotides not matched to a gene: 4. CDR3 size: 14 residues. The germline V gene has CDR1 SGHRS and CDR2 YFSETQ. Here the CDR3 reads CASSRGQVQETQYF. The CDR3 nucleotides read TGCGCCAGCAGCCGGGGACAGGTTCAAGAGACCCAGTACTTC.

V usage is TRBV2 and J usage is TRBJ1-5; D is undetermined. The CDR3 contains 14 residues. Germline values: CDR1 SNHLY, CDR2 FYNNEI. Trimming took 5 bases from V and 7 from J, leaving 15 bases between them. The CDR3 bases are TGTGCCAGCAGTAGCGGATTGAGTAGCCAGCCCCAGCATTTT. Encoded protein: CASSSGLSSQPQHF.

The chain is built from TRBV3-1 (or the pseudogene TRBV3-2) and TRBJ2-1; 8 bases match TRBD2. With V trimmed by 4 bases and J by 6 bases, 5 bases remained unmatched. The CDR3 spans 14 residues. Germline V CDR1 and CDR2: LGHDT, YNNKEL (reference sequence). This chain's CDR3 is CASSLGTSRNEQFF. CDR3 in DNA: TGTGCCAGCAGCCTCGGGACTAGTCGCAATGAGCAGTTCTTC.

The chain is built from TRBV2 and TRBJ2-2; D is perhaps TRBD2 (6 bases). The V end lost 3 bases, the J end lost 5 bases, and 13 bases lay between the germline ends. The CDR3 totals 15 residues. Germline CDR1 is SNHLY and CDR2 is FYNNEI. For the CDR3, the DNA is TGTGCCAGCAGTGAGCGTTTAGCGGCTACCGGGGAGCTGTTTTTT. Residues: CASSERLAATGELFF.

The chain joins TRBV5-4 to TRBJ2-2; D perhaps matches TRBD1 (6 bases). The V gene's germline CDR1 is SGHNT and CDR2 YYREEE (reference sequence). Deletions cut 4 bases from V and 1 base from J, with 14 bases between. The CDR3 is made up of 16 amino acids. The CDR3 DNA is TGTGCCAGCAGCCCGTCGGGACAACGGAACACCGGGGAGCTGTTTTTT. As protein: CASSPSGQRNTGELFF.